A selection of T cell receptor beta chains follows, all from one sample in a study of CD8+ T cells in alopecia areata. Using immunoSEQ multiplex PCR, the repertoire was profiled, and TCRdb retains in-frame clones only, with some absent. The sample contains about 120,000 clones, more than 45% of which appear only once. Material: CD4+ T cells sorted from blood, obtained at week 4, from a patient treated with tofacitinib. The origin of the receptors is a human donor with alopecia areata. The CDR3 runs from the conserved cysteine through the conserved F or W. The order of the fields is CDR3 length, J gene, V gene, CDR3 protein.

cdr3_length: 13
j_call: TRBJ2-1
v_call: TRBV7-9
cdr3_aa: CASSLRMTDEQFF

cdr3_length: 15
j_call: TRBJ2-7
v_call: TRBV28
cdr3_aa: CASSPPPGLTNEQYF

cdr3_length: 14
j_call: TRBJ1-1
v_call: TRBV30
cdr3_aa: CAWLRKLTNTEAFF

cdr3_length: 13
j_call: TRBJ2-1
v_call: TRBV10-3
cdr3_aa: CAISEGSADEQFF

cdr3_length: 14
j_call: TRBJ1-5
v_call: TRBV25-1
cdr3_aa: CASSGTGHNQPQHF

cdr3_length: 12
j_call: TRBJ1-1
v_call: TRBV2
cdr3_aa: CASRVLATEAFF

cdr3_length: 14
j_call: TRBJ2-5
v_call: TRBV5-1
cdr3_aa: CASSLEDTQETQYF

cdr3_length: 13
j_call: TRBJ2-4
v_call: TRBV29-1
cdr3_aa: CSVGGQRVDIQYF

cdr3_length: 15
j_call: TRBJ2-2
v_call: TRBV7-7
cdr3_aa: CASSRDPTVTGELFF

cdr3_length: 14
j_call: TRBJ1-2
v_call: TRBV2
cdr3_aa: CASRTAGTQLGYTF